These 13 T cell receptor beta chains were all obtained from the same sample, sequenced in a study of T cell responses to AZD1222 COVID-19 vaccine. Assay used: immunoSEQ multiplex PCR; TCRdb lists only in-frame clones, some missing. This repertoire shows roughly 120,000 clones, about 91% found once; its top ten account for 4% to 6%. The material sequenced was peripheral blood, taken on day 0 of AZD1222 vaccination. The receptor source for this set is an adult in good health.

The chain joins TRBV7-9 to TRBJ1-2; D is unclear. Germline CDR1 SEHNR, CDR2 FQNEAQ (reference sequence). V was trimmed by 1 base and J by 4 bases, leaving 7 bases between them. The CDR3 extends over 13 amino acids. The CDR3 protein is CASSLESIYGYTF. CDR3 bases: TGTGCCAGCAGCTTAGAGTCAATCTATGGCTACACCTTC.

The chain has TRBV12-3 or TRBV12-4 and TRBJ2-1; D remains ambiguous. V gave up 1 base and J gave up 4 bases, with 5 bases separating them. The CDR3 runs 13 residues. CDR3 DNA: TGTGCCAGCAGTTTAGTGTTGTACAATGAGCAGTTCTTC. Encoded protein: CASSLVLYNEQFF.

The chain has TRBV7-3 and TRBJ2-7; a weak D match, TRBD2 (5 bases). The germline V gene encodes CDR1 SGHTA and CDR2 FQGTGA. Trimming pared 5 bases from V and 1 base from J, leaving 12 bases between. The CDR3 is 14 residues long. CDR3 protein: CASSPSSGSYEQYF. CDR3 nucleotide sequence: TGTGCCAGCAGCCCCAGCTCGGGGTCCTACGAGCAGTACTTC.

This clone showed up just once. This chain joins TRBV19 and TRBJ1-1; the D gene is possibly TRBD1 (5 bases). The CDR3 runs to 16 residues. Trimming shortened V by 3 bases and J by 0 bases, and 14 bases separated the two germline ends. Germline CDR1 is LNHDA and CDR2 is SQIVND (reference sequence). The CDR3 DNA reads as TGTGCCAGTAGTATGAGGGGACGGAACATGAACACTGAAGCTTTCTTT. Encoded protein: CASSMRGRNMNTEAFF. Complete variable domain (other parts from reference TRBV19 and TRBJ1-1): DGGITQSPKYLFRKEGQNVTLSCEQNLNHDAMYWYRQDPGQGLRLIYYSQIVNDFQKGDIAEGYSVSREKKESFPLTVTSAQKNPTAFYLCASSMRGRNMNTEAFFGQGTRLTVV.

For the CDR3, the DNA is TGTGCCAGTAGTGTTCCTTTCGGAGGCTACACCTTC. This encodes CASSVPFGGYTF. The chain employs TRBV19 and TRBJ1-2; no clear D. From germline, CDR1 is LNHDA and CDR2 SQIVND (reference sequence). With 5 bases removed from V and 8 bases from J, the gap between germline ends came to 12 bases. CDR3 length equals 12 residues.

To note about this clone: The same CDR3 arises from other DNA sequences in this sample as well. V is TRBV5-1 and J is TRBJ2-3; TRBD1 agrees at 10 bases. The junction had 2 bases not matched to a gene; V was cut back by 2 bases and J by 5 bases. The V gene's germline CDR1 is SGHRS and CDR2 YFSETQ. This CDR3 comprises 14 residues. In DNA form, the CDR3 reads TGCGCCAGCAGCTTAGGACAGGGGGGAGATACGCAGTATTTT. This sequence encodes CASSLGQGGDTQYF.

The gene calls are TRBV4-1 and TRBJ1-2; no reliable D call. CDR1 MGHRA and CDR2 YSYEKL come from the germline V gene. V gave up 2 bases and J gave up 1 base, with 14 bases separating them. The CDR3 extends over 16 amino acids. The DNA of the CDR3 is TGCGCCAGCAGCCAACAACCCCCCGGGGTTAACTATGGCTACACCTTC. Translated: CASSQQPPGVNYGYTF.

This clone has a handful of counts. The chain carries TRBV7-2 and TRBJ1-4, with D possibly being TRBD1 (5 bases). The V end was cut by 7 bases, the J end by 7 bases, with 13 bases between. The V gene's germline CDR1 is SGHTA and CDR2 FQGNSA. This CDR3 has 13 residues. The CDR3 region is CASTTVGGEKLFF. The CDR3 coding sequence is TGTGCCAGCACCACGGTGGGGGGTGAAAAACTGTTTTTT.

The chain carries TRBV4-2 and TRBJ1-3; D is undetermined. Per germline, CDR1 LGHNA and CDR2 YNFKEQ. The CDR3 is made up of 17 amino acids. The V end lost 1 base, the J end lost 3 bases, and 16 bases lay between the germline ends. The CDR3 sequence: CASSQAAGGNLGNTIYF. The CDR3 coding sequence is TGTGCCAGCAGCCAAGCCGCCGGCGGTAACCTTGGAAACACCATATATTTT.

The CDR3 DNA follows: TGTGCCAGCCTCCGGGACTTTATAACCTACGAGCAGTACTTC. Residues: CASLRDFITYEQYF. The chain has TRBV28 and TRBJ2-7, with a tentative D call TRBD2 (6 bases). V gave up 8 bases and J gave up 2 bases, with 16 bases separating them. The CDR3 runs 14 residues. Germline V gives CDR1 MDHEN, CDR2 SYDVKM.

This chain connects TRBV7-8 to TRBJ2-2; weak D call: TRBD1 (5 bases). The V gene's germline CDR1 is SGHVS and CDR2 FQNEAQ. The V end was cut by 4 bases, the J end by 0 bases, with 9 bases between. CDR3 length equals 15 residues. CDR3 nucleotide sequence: TGTGCCAGCAGCTCTCGACAGTCGAACACCGGGGAGCTGTTTTTT. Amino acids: CASSSRQSNTGELFF.

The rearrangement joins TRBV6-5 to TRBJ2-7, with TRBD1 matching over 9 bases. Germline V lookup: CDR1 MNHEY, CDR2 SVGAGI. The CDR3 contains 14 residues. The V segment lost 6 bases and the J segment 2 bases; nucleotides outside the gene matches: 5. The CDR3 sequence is CASSLQGAPYEQYF. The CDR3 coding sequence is TGTGCCAGCAGCTTACAGGGGGCCCCCTACGAGCAGTACTTC.

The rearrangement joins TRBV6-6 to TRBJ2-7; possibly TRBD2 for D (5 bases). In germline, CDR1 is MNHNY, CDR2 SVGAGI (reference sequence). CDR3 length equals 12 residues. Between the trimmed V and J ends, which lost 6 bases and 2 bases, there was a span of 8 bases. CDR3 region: CASREAPYEQYF. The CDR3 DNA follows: TGTGCCAGCAGGGAGGCCCCCTACGAGCAGTACTTC.